This T cell receptor (beta chain) stems from a study of CD8 T cells in Susac syndrome. The authors sequenced TCR beta from blood CD8+ and CD4+ T cells. The multiple sclerosis control group was made up of treatment-naive patients with stable or active relapsing-remitting disease. TEMRA cells underwent FACS enrichment and CD8+ and CD4+ T cells underwent negative isolation. An input of about 0.5 to 1 ug of RNA was subjected to reverse transcription using random hexamers. The method of amplification for TCR beta CDR3 was immunoSEQ multiplex PCR, covering 54 Vbeta and 13 Jbeta. From the immunoSEQ multiplex PCR reads, TCRdb called clonotypes with MiXCR, one entry per CDR3 protein. The table has 90,000 to 150,000 distinct CDR3 sequences, about 92% seen once. Germline V CDR1 and CDR2: LNHDA, SQIVND (reference sequence). The V gene lost 10 bases and the J gene lost 4 bases, with 13 bases spanning the gap. CDR3 length equals 12 residues.

Sequenced input: CD4+ T cells from PBMCs. This chain uses TRBV19 with TRBJ1-2; unclear D gene. The sequence came from a human donor with multiple sclerosis. CDR3 in DNA: TGTGCCACCGGCACAAGGTTCTATGGCTACACCTTC. This gives the protein CATGTRFYGYTF. The whole variable domain, filled in from reference TRBV19 and TRBJ1-2, reads DGGITQSPKYLFRKEGQNVTLSCEQNLNHDAMYWYRQDPGQGLRLIYYSQIVNDFQKGDIAEGYSVSREKKESFPLTVTSAQKNPTAFYLCATGTRFYGYTFGSGTRLTVV.